These 5 T cell receptor beta chains were all obtained from the same sample, sequenced in a study of T cell responses to AZD1222 COVID-19 vaccine. Using immunoSEQ multiplex PCR, the repertoire was profiled, and TCRdb retains in-frame clones only, with some absent. The sample lists around 140,000 clones, 92% seen once, with roughly 3.3% in the top ten. Here the sequenced sample was peripheral blood, taken 28 days after the second AZD1222 dose. These TCRs come from an adult who received the AZD1222 COVID-19 vaccine.

The J gene is TRBJ2-1, the V gene TRBV3-1 (or the pseudogene TRBV3-2); 7 bases align to TRBD2. Germline assignment: CDR1 LGHDT and CDR2 YNNKEL (reference sequence). Trimming cost V 1 base and J 8 bases; bases outside gene matches: 5. There are 14 residues in the CDR3. This CDR3 reads CASSQVGTSDEQFF. The CDR3 coding sequence is TGTGCCAGCAGCCAAGTTGGCACTAGCGATGAGCAGTTCTTC.

This sequence joins TRBV5-5 and TRBJ2-7, with 11 bases fitting TRBD1. This CDR3 has 16 residues. J was trimmed by 3 bases and V by 1 base; bases with no gene match: 6. The germline CDR1 and CDR2 sequences are SGHKS and YYEKEE (reference sequence). The CDR3 protein is CASSLRPGTGGYEQYF. DNA for the CDR3: TGTGCCAGCAGCTTGAGACCCGGGACAGGGGGCTACGAGCAGTACTTC. Looking up the rest from reference TRBV5-5 and TRBJ2-7 gives the full variable domain: DAGVTQSPTHLIKTRGQQVTLRCSPISGHKSVSWYQQVLGQGPQFIFQYYEKEERGRGNFPDRFSARQFPNYSSELNVNALLLGDSALYLCASSLRPGTGGYEQYFGPGTRLTVT.

This clone was detected once. The V and J genes are TRBV2 and TRBJ1-1, with D unresolved. Between the trimmed V and J ends, which lost 4 bases and 2 bases, there was a span of 11 bases. Germline V gene sequence: CDR1 SNHLY, CDR2 FYNNEI. The CDR3 sequence is 14 residues long. The CDR3 DNA reads TGTGCCAGCAGTGCGGCCCATACAAACACTGAAGCTTTCTTT. This translates into CASSAAHTNTEAFF.

The chain joins TRBV5-1 to TRBJ2-1; D assignment may be TRBD1 or TRBD2 (5 bases each). V dropped 3 bases and J dropped 5 bases, with 15 bases sitting between them. Looked up from germline, CDR1 is SGHRS and CDR2 is YFSETQ. This CDR3 has 15 residues. CDR3 loop: CASSSSGTRNNEQFF. CDR3 nucleotides: TGCGCCAGCAGCTCTTCCGGGACGCGAAACAATGAGCAGTTCTTC.

V and J are TRBV12-3 or TRBV12-4 and TRBJ2-1, with unresolved D. Trimming stripped 6 bases from V and 7 bases from J, with 10 bases between. The CDR3 contains 12 residues. The CDR3 region is CASSLTENEQFF. The CDR3 DNA follows: TGTGCCAGCAGCCTTACGGAGAATGAGCAGTTCTTC.